One and the same sample provided the 11 T cell receptor beta chains below, sequenced in a study of CD8 T cells in ankylosing spondylitis. TCRdb itself ran the 5' RACE reads through MiXCR, one entry per CDR3 protein. The table records under 450,000 distinct CDR3 sequences, approximately 20% of them present only once. Sequencing input: blood, either unsorted or a sorted T cell fraction (not recorded which). The receptors here all came from a male donor with ankylosing spondylitis or in good health (not recorded which).

V is TRBV7-8 and J is TRBJ2-6, with D unclear. Germline V gene data show CDR1 as SGHVS and CDR2 as FQNEAQ. The CDR3 is made up of 19 amino acids. V lost 3 bases and J lost 0, with 18 bases in between. This CDR3 is CASSFFPDSTLSGANVLTF. CDR3 in DNA: TGTGCCAGCAGCTTTTTTCCAGACTCTACTCTCTCTGGGGCCAACGTCCTGACTTTC.

A few counts support this clonotype. V and J are TRBV6-6 and TRBJ1-2; 8 bases line up with TRBD1. V trimming: 6 bases; J trimming: 8 bases; junction bases outside the gene matches: 8. CDR1 MNHNY and CDR2 SVGAGI come from the germline V gene (reference sequence). This CDR3 is 13 amino acids long. The CDR3 here is CASSPQGAGGYTF. CDR3 in DNA: TGTGCCAGCAGCCCTCAGGGGGCTGGAGGCTACACCTTC.

The V gene is TRBV29-1, the J gene TRBJ2-7; D may be TRBD2 (5 bases). CDR1 and CDR2 (germline): SQVTM, ANQGSEA. The V and J ends lost 7 bases and 4 bases respectively, with 14 bases between them. This CDR3 has 12 amino acids. The CDR3 DNA reads as TGCAGCGCCCGGGATAATCCATACGAGCAGTACTTC. Its translation is CSARDNPYEQYF.

This clonotype was counted only a few times. The genes are TRBV11-2 and TRBJ2-7; D is uncertain. This CDR3 has 14 residues. Trimming removed 3 bases from V and 4 bases from J, with 13 bases in between. CDR1 and CDR2 from the germline V gene are SGHAT and FQNNGV. The DNA of the CDR3 is TGTGCCAGCAGCTTGCAGAAGGGCGGATACGAGCAGTACTTC. This encodes CASSLQKGGYEQYF.

J is TRBJ2-1 and V is TRBV19; 10 nucleotides match TRBD1. Germline CDR1 reads LNHDA; CDR2 reads SQIVND (reference sequence). CDR3 length equals 15 residues. V was pared by 3 bases and J by 4 bases, with 3 bases of the junction left unmatched. In DNA form, the CDR3 reads TGTGCCAGTAGTATCGACAGGGGGCAGTACAATGAGCAGTTCTTC. Translating it yields CASSIDRGQYNEQFF.

In its sample, this clonotype was seen a few times. The chain employs TRBV28 and TRBJ2-5; no reliable D call. CDR1 and CDR2 (germline): MDHEN, SYDVKM. The V gene lost 6 bases and the J gene lost 1 base, with 9 bases spanning the gap. This CDR3 contains 13 residues. For the CDR3, the DNA is TGTGCCAGCAGCTGGAAGCTCCAAGAGACCCAGTACTTC. This sequence encodes CASSWKLQETQYF.

The J gene is TRBJ2-7, the V gene TRBV27; weak D call: TRBD2 (6 bases). The CDR3 has 14 residues. CDR1 MNHEY and CDR2 SMNVEV come from the germline V gene (reference sequence). Trimming removed 4 bases at V and 3 bases at J, with 13 bases between. The CDR3 loop is CASSSGLLGYEQYF. DNA for the CDR3: TGTGCCAGCAGTTCGGGACTTCTGGGCTACGAGCAGTACTTC.

In its sample, this clonotype was seen a few times. This chain joins TRBV19 and TRBJ2-7; 7 bases are shared with TRBD1. The CDR3 totals 15 residues. From germline, CDR1 is LNHDA and CDR2 SQIVND (reference sequence). V dropped 3 bases and J dropped 0; count of bases not matched to a gene: 5. The CDR3 region is CASSITGTASYEQYF. CDR3 bases: TGTGCCAGTAGTATTACCGGGACAGCCTCCTACGAGCAGTACTTC.

This clonotype came up a few times. The CDR3 region has the DNA TGCGCCAGCAGCGGGGGGCTGGATAGCAATCAGCCCCAGCATTTT. Translated, it gives CASSGGLDSNQPQHF. The V and J genes are TRBV5-1 and TRBJ1-5; D may be TRBD1 (6 bases). This CDR3 is 15 amino acids long. The germline V and J ends were trimmed by 4 bases and 0 bases, with 11 bases remaining between them. Germline CDR1 is SGHRS and CDR2 is YFSETQ.

J is TRBJ2-7 and V is TRBV6-1, with a possible D match to TRBD1 (5 bases). Per germline, CDR1 MNHNS and CDR2 SASEGT. The CDR3 loop spans 13 amino acids. Trimming pared 6 bases from V and 5 bases from J, leaving 14 bases between. In DNA form, the CDR3 reads TGTGCCAGCAGCCGTAGGGGATTTGACGAGCAGTACTTC. Residues: CASSRRGFDEQYF.

The CDR3 nucleotides read TGCGCCAGCAGTGAGGCTTCCGAGGGCACAGATACGCAGTATTTT. Its protein is CASSEASEGTDTQYF. The V and J genes are TRBV10-1 and TRBJ2-3; unclear D gene. Germline CDR1 and CDR2: WNHNN and SYGVQD (reference sequence). Trimming left V 2 bases short and J 1 base short, with 10 bases between. The CDR3 is 15 amino acids.